These T cell receptor beta chains were read from a single sample in a study of CD8 T cells in ankylosing spondylitis. MiXCR, applied by TCRdb to the 5' RACE reads, yields one record per CDR3 protein. Among about 92,000 distinct CDR3 sequences listed, roughly 8.8% were seen once. Material for sequencing was blood, either unsorted or a sorted T cell fraction (not recorded which). These receptors were collected from a male donor with ankylosing spondylitis or in good health (not recorded which). Both conserved end residues are part of each CDR3. The D gene is left open where the match is weak. A row's size may be missing; if present it is once, few, many or a size class.

>few|.|TRBJ1-3|TRBV13
CASRRTGGTIYF
TGTGCCAGCAGGCGCACAGGAGGTACCATATATTTT
>many|.|TRBJ1-1|TRBV9
CASRRTEENTEAFF
TGTGCCAGCAGACGGACAGAGGAGAACACTGAAGCTTTCTTT
>many|TRBD1|TRBJ1-2|TRBV20-1
CSARPTGGNYGYTF
TGCAGTGCTAGGCCGACAGGGGGAAACTATGGCTACACCTTC
>many|.|TRBJ2-2|TRBV29-1
CSVGAAVNTGELFF
TGCAGCGTTGGGGCGGCGGTTAACACCGGGGAGCTGTTTTTT
>medium-sized|TRBD1|TRBJ2-1|TRBV28
CASRYRPGQPDNEQFF
TGTGCCAGCAGATATCGACCGGGACAGCCTGACAATGAGCAGTTCTTC
>many|.|TRBJ1-6|TRBV10-3
CAISEVGAGNSPLHF
TGTGCCATCAGTGAGGTGGGGGCTGGGAATTCACCCCTCCACTTT
>many|TRBD1|TRBJ2-3|TRBV6-1
CASTPDRGGSTDTQYF
TGTGCCAGCACCCCGGACAGGGGTGGTAGCACAGATACGCAGTATTTT
>many|TRBD1|TRBJ1-5|TRBV20-1
CSARATGQGRLNQPQHF
TGCAGTGCTAGAGCTACAGGACAGGGGAGGCTCAATCAGCCCCAGCATTTT
>many|.|TRBJ2-7|TRBV27
CASSKGGVYEQYF
TGTGCCAGCAGTAAAGGGGGGGTCTACGAGCAGTACTTC
>many|.|TRBJ2-2|TRBV5-1
CASSLVEASNTGELFF
TGCGCCAGCAGCTTGGTAGAAGCCTCGAACACCGGGGAGCTGTTTTTT
>.|TRBD1|TRBJ2-7|TRBV5-6
CASSLVGTGIYEQYF
TGTGCCAGCAGCTTGGTAGGGACAGGAATTTACGAGCAGTACTTC
>many|.|TRBJ1-5|TRBV7-6
CASSLGGYQPQHF
TGTGCCAGCAGCTTAGGAGGGTATCAGCCCCAGCATTTT
>many|.|TRBJ2-5|TRBV12-3/TRBV12-4
CASSFAGVQETQYF
TGTGCCAGCAGTTTTGCTGGCGTCCAAGAGACCCAGTACTTC
>many|TRBD1|TRBJ2-5|TRBV24-1
CATSDLSWTGMETQYF
TGTGCCACCAGTGATTTGTCGTGGACAGGGATGGAGACCCAGTACTTC
>many|TRBD2|TRBJ2-5|TRBV5-1
CAGSSGGATETQYF
TGCGCCGGCTCTAGCGGGGGGGCCACAGAGACCCAGTACTTC
>many|.|TRBJ1-2|TRBV28
CASSLRTPTNYGYTF
TGTGCCAGCAGTTTACGGACCCCTACTAACTATGGCTACACCTTC
>many|TRBD1|TRBJ2-3|TRBV15
CATSSGQGAADTQYF
TGTGCCACCAGCAGTGGACAGGGGGCTGCAGATACGCAGTATTTT